This TCR beta chain was obtained from a study of blood T cells in healthy people across ages (dated by TCRdb to between 2014 and 2017). A note on the overall study: In model experiments, roughly one uniquely barcoded TCR beta cDNA molecule per two T cells was captured by template switching. For two donors (one aged 18 to 30 and one aged 80 or older), the study analyzed two additional independent replicas of 1 million unique cDNA reads from the same blood draw. To track age-related changes in TCR beta repertoire diversity, the study relied on deep sequencing normalized with unique cDNA molecular identifiers. Four age groups were formed from the donors: young (average 16 years), middle-aged (approximately 40), aged (over 55) and long-lived (around 82).

This clonotype showed up many times. The clone's antigen remains unknown. Base qualities are not recorded, but no much larger clone differs from it by a single base. The CDR3 has 12 amino acids, counting the end cysteine and phenylalanine. This entry keeps only the CDR3 DNA: 36 bases, framed from base 1. The junction shows trimming of 3 bases on V and 4 bases on J, plus 7 bases between the germline ends. Donors were a few dozen systemically healthy Caucasian individuals from Russia aged roughly 6 to 90 years. Each donor gave approximately 9.3 milliliters of peripheral blood, collected into EDTA-treated Vacutainer tubes. Ficoll-Paque density-gradient centrifugation was used to isolate PBMCs, with at least 7 million per sample. Trizol reagent was used to extract total RNA from PBMCs, with at least 6 micrograms per sample. The percentages of naive CD45RAhigh/CD27high T cells were determined by flow cytometry on a PBMC aliquot from every donor.

Library prep was done by 5' RACE. The sequencer was an Illumina HiSeq 2500. A second PCR of roughly 6 to 11 cycles was run with a J-beta primer mix and a sample-barcoded 5' primer. Each TCR beta cDNA molecule received a unique molecular identifier from a template-switch 5' adaptor carrying 12 random nucleotides. Each sample yielded at least 3 million CDR3-containing paired-end reads. All of the RNA was converted into first-strand cDNA using the Mint cDNA synthesis kit, with a TRBC-specific oligonucleotide serving as the primer. Following uracil-DNA glycosylase treatment, a first 18-cycle PCR with universal primers M1SS and BC2_uni_R was performed on all cDNA. In the source study's methods: For normalization, 1 million high-quality reads were randomly selected from each sample, with every read carrying a distinct molecular identifier. Reads with shared molecular identifiers were discarded instead of being binned into consensus sequences. CDR3 identification, clonotype clustering and error correction used MiTCR with a Q25 quality threshold and the strictest error-elimination algorithm. Lower-bound total TCR beta diversity was estimated with a nonparametric unseen species model using Euler transformation. TCRdb redid the processing of the public reads, applying fastp at Q25 and MiXCR, and retained in-frame beta chains. Entries that share a CDR3 protein sequence are merged under the most common genes and DNA. These V and J calls originate from TCRdb's pipeline instead of the authors' own analysis. The sample table records 750,000 to 950,000 distinct CDR3 sequences; 25% to 35% of these occur just once. Roughly 10% of the sample goes to the ten largest clones.

Beyond this particular receptor, the publication reports: Conclusive comparison of naive and antigen-experienced compartments was prevented by the profiling of bulk unsorted PBMCs. Donor CMV infection status was unknown, potentially confounding age-related changes in expanded clonotypes. Compared with the aged group, the long-lived group had more naive CD4+ T cells, fewer expanded clones and increased TCR diversity, suggesting age selection. The percentage of naive T cells measured by flow cytometry correlated strongly with observed TCR beta diversity. Observed TCR beta diversity per million T cells fell roughly linearly with age, and a significant reduction was already apparent by age around 36. Total diversity estimates from one million sequenced T cells were considered lower bounds and underestimates.

These same records also appear under a second study, on T cells of mothers and their children. From that second study: Nine systemically healthy Caucasian individuals served as donors, namely three mothers together with their six children. cDNA synthesis used all of the extracted RNA, with roughly 1.5 ug of RNA in each 15 ul reaction. Sample barcodes and 2-4 random nucleotides were added via the M1S primer in the second PCR. Over 9.5 million TCR beta CDR3 reads were obtained for each mother, and approximately 2.9 million reads were obtained for each child. Thymic selection shapes the output of TCR recombination in a similar way in related and unrelated pairs, and inherited differences have a minor effect. Normalized repertoire overlap was always slightly but never significantly higher in related than unrelated mother-child pairs. No persistent microchimeric T cell clones were found, with a detection sensitivity of approximately 100 clones per million clonotypes. The study used deep NGS to compare TCR beta repertoires of mothers and children, seeking features distinguishing related mother-child pairs from unrelated individuals. The mean age was 40 +/- 4 years for the mothers and about 12 +/- 4 years for the children. Libraries were sequenced on Illumina HiSeq 2000 with 100+100 nt paired-end reads after adapter ligation with NEBNext reagents. To prevent cross-contamination, the mother and child libraries were prepared a month apart and were sequenced in separate runs. For each donor, between roughly 500,000 and 2,300,000 distinct TCR beta clonotypes were identified. Naive TCR beta clonotypes were estimated from low-frequency clonotypes matched to each donor's FACS-determined naive share, without sorting.

Sequenced input: blood. Rearrangement joined TRBV12-3 or TRBV12-4 to TRBJ2-7, with the D segment identity uncertain. This receptor was taken from a woman between 40 and 50 years old in good health. CDR3 sequence: CASSFALYEQYF. Here is the DNA: TGTGCCAGCAGTTTCGCATTGTACGAGCAGTACTTC.